Listed here are 15 T cell receptor beta chains from one sample, sequenced in a study of T cell responses to AZD1222 COVID-19 vaccine. Clones were read by immunoSEQ multiplex PCR, and TCRdb kept only the in-frame ones, dropping some. The table includes over 95,000 clones, roughly 90% detected once. Material: peripheral blood, obtained on day 0 of AZD1222 vaccination. The origin of the receptors is an adult in good health.

J is TRBJ1-4 and V is TRBV4-1, with D possibly TRBD1 on 6 matching bases. Germline V gives CDR1 MGHRA, CDR2 YSYEKL. The CDR3 length is 16 residues. V was shortened by 0 bases and J by 7 bases, with 15 bases between the two germline ends. CDR3 in DNA: TGCGCCAGCAGCCAAGAGGAGGGGGTACGCGGTGAAAAACTGTTTTTT. This encodes CASSQEEGVRGEKLFF.

The chain joins TRBV9 to TRBJ2-7, with unresolved D. Germline CDR1 reads SGDLS; CDR2 reads YYNGEE. V dropped 0 bases and J dropped 5 bases, with 15 bases sitting between them. This CDR3 comprises 15 residues. As DNA, the CDR3 is TGTGCCAGCAGCGTAGGGAGAGGCCTTCTCGACGAGCAGTACTTC. Translated: CASSVGRGLLDEQYF.

The chain employs TRBV19 and TRBJ2-1, with 7 bases identical to TRBD2. Looked up from germline, CDR1 is LNHDA and CDR2 is SQIVND (reference sequence). V was pared by 3 bases and J by 2 bases, with 1 base of the junction left unmatched. The CDR3 spans 14 residues. CDR3 region: CASSMAGAYNEQFF. Here the CDR3 DNA reads TGTGCCAGTAGTATGGCGGGAGCCTACAATGAGCAGTTCTTC.

CDR3 coding DNA: TGTGCCAGCAGTCCTGGGACTAGCGGGAGTTCTTTTTTTACGTACGAGCAGTACTTC. This sequence encodes CASSPGTSGSSFFTYEQYF. V usage is TRBV27 and J usage is TRBJ2-7; 14 nucleotides line up with TRBD2. V shed 5 bases, J shed 4 bases, and the junction held 16 bases outside the gene matches. This CDR3 comprises 19 residues. Germline loops: CDR1 MNHEY, CDR2 SMNVEV (reference sequence).

With respect to this clone: Within the sample, other DNA sequences also encode this same CDR3. The CDR3 nucleotides read TGTGCCAGCTCAGGGGACAGAAACACTGAAGCTTTCTTT. Encoded protein: CASSGDRNTEAFF. The V gene is TRBV18, the J gene TRBJ1-1; 7 bases map to TRBD1. CDR1 KGHSH and CDR2 LQKENI come from the germline V gene. V trimming: 5 bases; J trimming: 2 bases; junction bases outside the gene matches: 2. This CDR3 has 13 amino acids.

The chain is built from TRBV7-3 and TRBJ2-5, with 9 bases fitting TRBD1. J gave up 5 bases and V 5 bases, and 6 bases lay outside the gene matches. Germline V CDR1 and CDR2: SGHTA, FQGTGA. CDR3 length: 14 amino acids. CDR3 in DNA: TGTGCCAGCAGCCCACAGGGGGCAACGGAGACCCAGTACTTC. Its translation: CASSPQGATETQYF.

V usage is TRBV28 and J usage is TRBJ1-1; D ambiguous. Germline CDR1 and CDR2: MDHEN and SYDVKM. Trimming cost V 6 bases and J 3 bases, with 14 bases left between them. This CDR3 contains 14 residues. This chain's CDR3 is CASSPLSEYTEAFF. CDR3 in DNA: TGTGCCAGCAGCCCCTTGTCGGAGTACACTGAAGCTTTCTTT. The full variable domain, with the rest looked up from reference TRBV28 and TRBJ1-1, is DVKVTQSSRYLVKRTGEKVFLECVQDMDHENMFWYRQDPGLGLRLIYFSYDVKMKEKGDIPEGYSVSREKKERFSLILESASTNQTSMYLCASSPLSEYTEAFFGQGTRLTVV.

There are a few counts of this clone. The gene calls are TRBV12-3 or TRBV12-4 and TRBJ2-7, with D possibly being TRBD2 (5 bases). The CDR3 sequence is 13 residues long. V gave up 5 bases and J gave up 2 bases, with 10 bases separating them. CDR3 in amino acids: CASSHGVTYEQYF. CDR3 nucleotides: TGTGCCAGCAGTCACGGGGTAACCTACGAGCAGTACTTC.

V is TRBV5-1 and J is TRBJ2-7, with TRBD1 matching 9 bases. V gave up 4 bases and J gave up 6 bases; unmatched junction bases: 2. CDR1 and CDR2 from the germline V gene are SGHRS and YFSETQ. This CDR3 spans 12 amino acids. Here the CDR3 reads CASSADRGEQYF. In DNA form, the CDR3 reads TGCGCCAGCAGCGCGGACAGGGGCGAGCAGTACTTC.

The rearrangement joins TRBV9 to TRBJ2-3; D not certain. The CDR3 is 14 residues long. Germline V gene lookup returns CDR1 SGDLS and CDR2 YYNGEE. Trimming stripped 0 bases from V and 4 bases from J, with 9 bases between. DNA for the CDR3: TGTGCCAGCAGCGTAGAGTCTACCGCAGATACGCAGTATTTT. The encoded protein is CASSVESTADTQYF.

This clone came up once. V is TRBV27 and J is TRBJ2-7; 12 bases are a match to TRBD2. This CDR3 is 15 amino acids long. The trim removed 5 bases at V and 5 bases at J, leaving 7 bases unmatched. Germline V gene sequence: CDR1 MNHEY, CDR2 SMNVEV (reference sequence). CDR3 bases: TGTGCCAGCAGTCCCGGACTAGCGGGAATCCACGAGCAGTACTTC. This encodes CASSPGLAGIHEQYF.

The chain links TRBV7-2 to TRBJ1-6; TRBD1 agrees at 7 bases. This CDR3 spans 16 amino acids. The V and J ends lost 1 base and 5 bases, in that order; junction bases with no gene match: 5. Germline CDR1 reads SGHTA; CDR2 reads FQGNSA. The CDR3 sequence is CASSLEGQRNNSPLHF. CDR3 in DNA: TGTGCCAGCAGCTTAGAGGGACAGAGGAATAATTCACCCCTCCACTTT.

This chain connects TRBV28 to TRBJ2-1, with TRBD2 identical over 10 bases. Germline lookup yields CDR1 MDHEN and CDR2 SYDVKM. The CDR3 contains 15 residues. The trim removed 1 base at V and 4 bases at J, leaving 1 base unmatched. Written as DNA, the CDR3 is TGTGCCAGCAGTTTATTAGCGGGAGGTTACAATGAGCAGTTCTTC. This codes for CASSLLAGGYNEQFF.

The chain carries TRBV7-2 and TRBJ2-7; 9 bases align to TRBD1. The CDR3 is 14 residues long. The germline V gene encodes CDR1 SGHTA and CDR2 FQGNSA. The V gene end was trimmed by 5 bases and the J gene end by 3 bases; junction bases not matched to a gene: 5. CDR3 DNA: TGTGCCAGCAGCGCCGGGACAGGGATCTACGAGCAGTACTTC. This sequence encodes CASSAGTGIYEQYF. Complete variable domain (other parts from reference TRBV7-2 and TRBJ2-7): GAGVSQSPSNKVTEKGKDVELRCDPISGHTALYWYRQSLGQGLEFLIYFQGNSAPDKSGLPSDRFSAERTGGSVSTLTIQRTQQEDSAVYLCASSAGTGIYEQYFGPGTRLTVT.

The chain employs TRBV6-2 or TRBV6-3 and TRBJ2-7; D gene unclear. V was trimmed by 6 bases and J by 4 bases, leaving 7 bases between them. Germline CDR1 reads MNHEY; CDR2 reads SVGEGT. The CDR3 sequence is 11 residues long. Here the CDR3 DNA reads TGTGCCAGCAGCACCTTTTACGAGCAGTACTTC. Its translation: CASSTFYEQYF.